The present entry profiles one T cell receptor beta chain with its context. The antigen it recognizes is unknown. No base quality information exists; no much larger clone differs at one position. The sample is drawn from a study of molecular identifiers for immune sequencing clone quantification (dated by TCRdb to the late 2010s). The study in broad terms: For a replicate experiment, RNA from roughly 20,000 or 100,000 naive CD8 T cells was divided into five aliquots, of which four were sequenced. The study was a methods study using CD8 T cells to benchmark molecular-identifier clustering-based TCR repertoire sequencing (MIDCIRS) and TCR RNA copy counting.

The CDR3 holds 18 amino acids from the cysteine to the phenylalanine. The sequence is cut down to CDR3 DNA, 54 bases in frame from base 1. Library prep was done by PCR. Sequencing used a NextSeq 500. Bulk TCR libraries were made following a previously described method, with the TCR primers given in Table S5. The Qiagen AllPrep DNA/RNA kit was used to purify total RNA. Before any analysis, reads coming from multiple sequencing runs of the same library were combined into one pool. In the paper's pipeline: Reads were retained only if the reads had an exact TCR constant sequence, and the retained reads were trimmed to 150 nt and grouped according to their 12-nt molecular barcodes. Within each barcode group, reads were sub-clustered at a 15% Levenshtein threshold, and quality-weighted consensus sequences were built per RNA molecule. Non-functional sequences were removed, as were lower-count sequences one edit away from another. Based on fitting two negative binomial distributions, any barcode sub-cluster with under 20% of the maximum read count was discarded. TCRdb applied fastp at Q25 and MiXCR to the public reads, then kept only in-frame beta chains. A single entry per CDR3 protein holds the most common genes and DNA from its merged rows. V and J calls and clone size were set by TCRdb, not the authors. The sample table records around 320,000 distinct CDR3 sequences; 24% of these occur just once. Around 0.76% of the sample is in the top ten clones.

General study outcomes and caveats: Modeling indicated about 3.1 TCR RNA copies recovered per cell, compared with 9 to 10 by digital PCR, which implies a capture efficiency of approximately 31%. Spiked-in Jurkat TCR RNA (approximately 10 copies' worth), which is not part of the donor repertoire, was contained in the naive libraries. The sizes of highly expanded clones could end up underestimated when identical TCR molecules share a barcode. When barcode sub-clustering was left out, chimeric consensus sequences inflated TCR diversity, with chimeras reaching as high as 47%. In CMV-specific effector cells, clones with more than 20 RNA copies accounted for over 98% of molecules, whereas in naive cells such clones accounted for under 1%. Spiked-in Jurkat TCR RNA equivalent to a single cell was reported to be detectable even among one million naive CD8 T cells.

Libraries of naive CD8 T cells were generated from about 19,000 to 1,100,000 sorted cells, with 10%, 30% or 50% of the purified RNA used. Naive CD8 T cells, defined as CD8+CD4-CCR7+CD45RA+, were FACS-sorted into RLT Plus buffer on a BD FACSAria II. To test detection sensitivity, Jurkat RNA equivalent to ten TCR copies was spiked into samples of about 18,000-1,000,000 naive CD8 T cells. CD8 T cells were enriched with RosetteSep CD8+ T Cell Enrichment Cocktail and Ficoll-Paque, followed by ACK red cell lysis. The V gene is TRBV3-2 and the J gene is TRBJ2-2; the D segment call TRBD1 is taken from the table without a DNA check. TRBV3-2 is tagged as a pseudogene. The sequenced sample consisted of naive CD8+ T cells from blood, with Jurkat cell RNA spiked in. Explained via the paper, the cell subset or site label denotes: FACS-sorted CD8+CD4-CCR7+CD45RA+ naive T cells. This sequence was found in a human donor in good health. Some libraries in this study had Jurkat cell RNA spiked in. CDR3 loop: CASSQEGQGVKYTGELFF. Read as DNA, the sequence is TGTGCCAGCAGCCAAGAGGGGCAGGGGGTTAAGTACACCGGGGAGCTGTTTTTT.